Below, 30 T cell receptor beta chains from the same sample are listed, as sequenced in a study of shared T cell receptors in the human thymus. Clones were sequenced by immunoSEQ multiplex PCR, and TCRdb holds only the in-frame ones, with some missing. Seen here are 500,000 to 850,000 clones, over 75% observed once, and the top ten hold 0.0094%. These data also featured in a second study, about human thymus T cells.

Sequenced: thymocytes. The receptors were gathered from a boy under two years old with a congenital heart defect.

The rearrangement links TRBV28 to TRBJ1-5; D is unresolved. Between the trimmed V and J ends, which lost 5 bases and 0 bases, there was a span of 14 bases. This CDR3 is built from 16 residues. Germline V CDR1 and CDR2: MDHEN, SYDVKM. CDR3 residues: CASSLNQVDSNQPQHF. The DNA of the CDR3 is TGTGCCAGCAGTCTGAACCAGGTAGATAGCAATCAGCCCCAGCATTTT.

V gene TRBV11-2 combines with J gene TRBJ1-2, with D unclear. In germline, CDR1 is SGHAT, CDR2 FQNNGV. Trimming pared 10 bases from V and 3 bases from J, leaving 15 bases between. The CDR3 consists of 13 residues. The CDR3 nucleotides read TGTGCCACCAGAGTCCCCAGTCACTATGGCTACACCTTC. The encoded protein is CATRVPSHYGYTF.

This clone is a singleton in its sample. The V call is TRBV19, the J call TRBJ2-1; the D gene is possibly TRBD2 (5 bases). Per germline, CDR1 LNHDA and CDR2 SQIVND (reference sequence). V lost 6 bases and J 0 bases, leaving 12 bases between the germline ends. The CDR3 runs 15 residues. Here the CDR3 reads CASSLSRDSYNEQFF. The CDR3 DNA reads as TGTGCCAGTAGCCTTTCGAGGGACTCCTACAATGAGCAGTTCTTC.

The chain joins TRBV2 to TRBJ1-6; tentatively, D is TRBD1 (6 bases). There are 14 residues in the CDR3. The ends were cut back, 4 bases at V and 7 bases at J, with 11 bases in the middle. Germline V gene sequence: CDR1 SNHLY, CDR2 FYNNEI. The DNA of the CDR3 is TGTGCCAGCAGTGTACAGGGTGGGAATTCACCCCTCCACTTT. Its protein product is CASSVQGGNSPLHF.

The chain is built from TRBV7-3 and TRBJ2-5; the D is unclear. CDR3 length equals 13 residues. The V gene lost 5 bases and the J gene lost 7 bases, with 14 bases spanning the gap. Germline lookup yields CDR1 SGHTA and CDR2 FQGTGA. The CDR3 sequence is CASSPNSFGTQYF. In DNA form, the CDR3 reads TGTGCCAGCAGCCCCAACTCCTTTGGGACCCAGTACTTC.

This clone was picked up one time. The chain employs TRBV5-1 and TRBJ2-3, with D perhaps TRBD1 (6 bases). The CDR3 length is 17 residues. Trimming removed 2 bases from V and 0 bases from J, with 16 bases in between. CDR1 is SGHRS and CDR2 is YFSETQ in the germline V gene. CDR3 in amino acids: CASSFLYDRPSTDTQYF. In DNA form, the CDR3 reads TGCGCCAGCAGCTTTTTATACGACAGGCCTAGCACAGATACGCAGTATTTT.

CDR3 nucleotide sequence: TGTGCCAGCAGTTACGGGAGGGCATGGGTCGGGGAGCTGTTTTTT. Residues: CASSYGRAWVGELFF. This chain connects TRBV6-5 to TRBJ2-2; TRBD2 agrees at 7 bases. The CDR3 sequence is 15 residues long. Germline lookup yields CDR1 MNHEY and CDR2 SVGAGI. The ends lost 2 bases at V and 7 bases at J; junction bases unmatched: 7.

The gene calls are TRBV11-2 and TRBJ1-1; no definite D call. Germline values: CDR1 SGHAT, CDR2 FQNNGV. The CDR3 has 16 amino acids. V was shortened by 0 bases and J by 5 bases, with 16 bases between the two germline ends. CDR3: CASSLDGPAGETEAFF. CDR3 in DNA: TGTGCCAGCAGCTTAGATGGACCGGCGGGCGAAACTGAAGCTTTCTTT.

As DNA, the CDR3 is TGCGCCAGCAGCTCGCCAGAAAACCCAGAAATACAGGTCAACACCGGGGAGCTGTTTTTT. Residues: CASSSPENPEIQVNTGELFF. The J gene is TRBJ2-2, the V gene TRBV5-1, with D possibly being TRBD1 (5 bases). The CDR3 sequence is 20 residues long. V gave up 3 bases and J gave up 2 bases, with 26 bases separating them. Germline assignment: CDR1 SGHRS and CDR2 YFSETQ.

The chain has TRBV5-4 and TRBJ2-7, with 7 nucleotides matching TRBD1. The ends lost 4 bases at V and 0 bases at J; junction bases unmatched: 4. This CDR3 comprises 14 residues. Germline V gene lookup returns CDR1 SGHNT and CDR2 YYREEE (reference sequence). In nucleotides, the CDR3 is TGTGCCAGCAGCGCCGGGACAGTCTCCTACGAGCAGTACTTC. Translated, it gives CASSAGTVSYEQYF.

This clone came up a few times. J is TRBJ2-1 and V is TRBV11-2, with 12 bases that match TRBD2. CDR1 is SGHAT and CDR2 is FQNNGV in the germline V gene. This CDR3 comprises 15 residues. Trimming took 1 base from V and 6 from J; bases not matched to a gene: 1. Written as DNA, the CDR3 is TGTGCCAGCAGCTTAGGGACTAGCGGGGTCAATGAGCAGTTCTTC. Translated, it gives CASSLGTSGVNEQFF. Full variable domain (missing parts from reference TRBV11-2 and TRBJ2-1): EAGVAQSPRYKIIEKRQSVAFWCNPISGHATLYWYQQILGQGPKLLIQFQNNGVVDDSQLPKDRFSAERLKGVDSTLKIQPAKLEDSAVYLCASSLGTSGVNEQFFGPGTRLTVL.

This chain connects TRBV5-1 to TRBJ1-4, with 7 positions matching TRBD1. CDR1 SGHRS and CDR2 YFSETQ come from the germline V gene. The CDR3 loop spans 17 amino acids. The V and J ends lost 4 bases and 4 bases, in that order; junction bases with no gene match: 13. Written as DNA, the CDR3 is TGCGCCAGCAGCCCACACGGGACAGATCCAAATAATGAAAAACTGTTTTTT. It codes for CASSPHGTDPNNEKLFF.

The chain is built from TRBV10-2 and TRBJ2-1, with D unclear. The CDR3 covers 14 residues. The V end was cut by 4 bases, the J end by 0 bases, with 7 bases between. CDR1 WSHSY and CDR2 SAAADI come from the germline V gene. The CDR3 bases are TGCGCCAGCAGTGCCCATAGCTCCTACAATGAGCAGTTCTTC. It specifies CASSAHSSYNEQFF.

The rearrangement uses TRBV7-6 and TRBJ1-6, with TRBD1 identical over 7 bases. Germline trimming cut 5 bases from V and 7 bases from J; bases unmatched to any gene: 14. CDR1 is SGHVS, CDR2 FNYEAQ, per germline. CDR3 size: 17 residues. In nucleotides, the CDR3 is TGTGCCAGCAGCCGATTTACACAGGGGACACAAAATTCACCCCTCCACTTT. Its protein is CASSRFTQGTQNSPLHF.

This clone showed up just once. This chain uses TRBV30 with TRBJ1-2; unclear D gene. Germline CDR1 reads GTSNPN; CDR2 reads SVGIG (reference sequence). Between the trimmed V and J ends, which lost 1 base and 1 base, there was a span of 10 bases. The CDR3 covers 14 residues. CDR3 amino acids: CAWSEAGGNYGYTF. DNA of the CDR3: TGTGCCTGGAGTGAGGCAGGTGGTAACTATGGCTACACCTTC.

This clone appeared once. V and J are TRBV28 and TRBJ1-3; 7 nucleotides agree with TRBD1. Unmatched junction bases numbered 6, after V lost 0 bases and J lost 4 bases. Germline CDR1 reads MDHEN; CDR2 reads SYDVKM. This CDR3 comprises 16 residues. The CDR3 coding sequence is TGTGCCAGCAGTTTATGCGCCGGGACAGAAGGAAACACCATATATTTT. This gives the protein CASSLCAGTEGNTIYF. The full variable domain, its missing parts supplied by reference TRBV28 and TRBJ1-3, is DVKVTQSSRYLVKRTGEKVFLECVQDMDHENMFWYRQDPGLGLRLIYFSYDVKMKEKGDIPEGYSVSREKKERFSLILESASTNQTSMYLCASSLCAGTEGNTIYFGEGSWLTVV.

The rearrangement uses TRBV6-1 and TRBJ2-1; 9 bases agree with TRBD1. V lost 2 bases, J lost 6 bases, and 14 bases stayed unmatched. This CDR3 comprises 18 residues. Germline loops: CDR1 MNHNS, CDR2 SASEGT. CDR3 bases: TGTGCCAGCAGTGAAATACCCCGAGCGGGACAGGGCTTCAATGAGCAGTTCTTC. Amino acids: CASSEIPRAGQGFNEQFF.

V usage is TRBV27 and J usage is TRBJ2-7; D is uncertain. V lost 0 bases and J 0 bases, leaving 12 bases between the germline ends. The CDR3 consists of 16 residues. CDR1 is MNHEY, CDR2 SMNVEV, per germline (reference sequence). For the CDR3, the DNA is TGTGCCAGCAGTTTATCGGCAAACAGAGTCTCCTACGAGCAGTACTTC. The encoded protein is CASSLSANRVSYEQYF.

The rearrangement joins TRBV30 to TRBJ1-1; D might be TRBD1 (6 bases). V lost 1 base and J lost 5, with 8 bases in between. CDR3 length: 12 residues. In germline, CDR1 is GTSNPN, CDR2 SVGIG (reference sequence). The CDR3 here is CAWSAGETEAFF. The DNA of the CDR3 is TGTGCCTGGAGTGCAGGGGAAACTGAAGCTTTCTTT.

J is TRBJ2-1 and V is TRBV7-8; the D gene is possibly TRBD2 (7 bases). The CDR3 has 16 residues. V shed 5 bases and J shed 3 bases, with 17 bases lying between them. Germline values: CDR1 SGHVS, CDR2 FQNEAQ. The CDR3 DNA reads TGTGCCAGCAGCCCCGGACAGCGGGATTTCTACAATGAGCAGTTCTTC. Residues: CASSPGQRDFYNEQFF.

The chain recombines TRBV9 with TRBJ2-1; TRBD2 agrees at 10 bases. V lost 3 bases and J lost 4; bases outside the gene matches: 7. The CDR3 has 16 residues. Germline assignment: CDR1 SGDLS and CDR2 YYNGEE. The CDR3 spells CASSGPGLAIYNEQFF. CDR3 DNA sequence: TGTGCCAGCAGCGGACCGGGACTAGCGATATACAATGAGCAGTTCTTC.

The V call is TRBV2, the J call TRBJ1-2; the match to TRBD1 covers 9 bases. Germline V gene data show CDR1 as SNHLY and CDR2 as FYNNEI. The V and J ends lost 6 bases and 7 bases, in that order; junction bases with no gene match: 6. This CDR3 has 13 residues. CDR3 sequence (DNA): TGTGCCAGCAGGGAGGGACAGGGTGGTGGCTACACCTTC. Its protein product is CASREGQGGGYTF.

A single count supports this clone. The chain uses TRBV6-4 and TRBJ2-6, with 7 positions matching TRBD2. CDR1 MRHNA and CDR2 SNTAGT come from the germline V gene. The CDR3 covers 17 residues. The V segment lost 7 bases and the J segment 0 bases; nucleotides outside the gene matches: 9. The DNA of the CDR3 is TGTGCCAGCACCCCCGGGACTAACAGCTCTGGGGCCAACGTCCTGACTTTC. It codes for CASTPGTNSSGANVLTF.

CDR3 in DNA: TGTGCCAGCAGCCAATCCCTCAGCGGGACTCTCACAGATACGCAGTATTTT. It is translated as CASSQSLSGTLTDTQYF. The V gene is TRBV4-2, the J gene TRBJ2-3; 7 nucleotides agree with TRBD2. The trim removed 2 bases at V and 2 bases at J, leaving 10 bases unmatched. CDR3 size: 17 residues. Germline V gene data show CDR1 as LGHNA and CDR2 as YNFKEQ.

The genes are TRBV25-1 and TRBJ1-4; unclear D gene. The CDR3 has 11 amino acids. Trimming pared 7 bases from V and 5 bases from J, leaving 5 bases between. Germline V gene sequence: CDR1 MGHDK, CDR2 SYGVNS. CDR3 region: CASTRNEKLFF. CDR3 bases: TGTGCCAGCACCAGGAATGAAAAACTGTTTTTT.

CDR3 coding DNA: TGTGCCTGGAGGGGACAGGGGAAGGGCGAGCAGTACTTC. It translates to CAWRGQGKGEQYF. The gene calls are TRBV30 and TRBJ2-7; 10 nucleotides line up with TRBD1. Germline-derived CDR1 and CDR2 are GTSNPN and SVGIG (reference sequence). V lost 3 bases to trimming and J lost 6 bases; unmatched junction nucleotides: 5. The CDR3 has 13 residues.

V is TRBV9 and J is TRBJ2-1; 14 nucleotides agree with TRBD2. The trim removed 3 bases at V and 9 bases at J, leaving 5 bases unmatched. The V gene's germline CDR1 is SGDLS and CDR2 YYNGEE. The CDR3 totals 15 residues. The CDR3 DNA sequence: TGTGCCAGCAGCGCCGGGACTAGCGGGAGATTTGAGCAGTTCTTC. Protein sequence: CASSAGTSGRFEQFF.

V is TRBV27 and J is TRBJ2-2, with 8 positions matching TRBD1. The CDR3 sequence is 15 residues long. Trimming at V came to 7 bases and at J to 3 bases, leaving 7 bases not matched to a gene. Germline assignment: CDR1 MNHEY and CDR2 SMNVEV (reference sequence). The DNA of the CDR3 is TGTGCCAGCAATACTACAGGGGGTGACACCGGGGAGCTGTTTTTT. Translated, it gives CASNTTGGDTGELFF.

J is TRBJ2-3 and V is TRBV6-1; perhaps TRBD2 as D (6 bases). Per germline, CDR1 MNHNS and CDR2 SASEGT. Trimming left V 4 bases short and J 0 bases short, with 14 bases between. The CDR3 has 16 residues. The CDR3 DNA is TGTGCCAGCAGTGCCCAGGGAGGCTTGAGCACAGATACGCAGTATTTT. Encoded protein: CASSAQGGLSTDTQYF.

The chain has TRBV28 and TRBJ1-4, with D maybe TRBD1 (6 bases). V lost 5 bases to trimming and J lost 5 bases, with 15 bases between them. Germline lookup yields CDR1 MDHEN and CDR2 SYDVKM. The CDR3 covers 15 residues. CDR3 loop: CASSPKGQGNEKLFF. The CDR3 bases are TGTGCCAGCAGTCCAAAAGGGCAGGGGAATGAAAAACTGTTTTTT.